This TCR beta chain originates from a study of graft-versus-host responses after intestinal transplantation. Study background: Anti-thymocyte globulin induction was given to all recipients, followed by tacrolimus and steroids for around three years. General study results and limits: Association was observed between peak circulating GvH clone levels and early post-transplant HvG declines.

The germline CDR1 and CDR2 sequences are MNHEY and SVGAGI. Trimming cost V 0 bases and J 0 bases, with 11 bases left between them. CDR3 length equals 16 residues. As concerns this clone: Its antigen is unidentified.

TCRdb's copy holds only in-frame clones and misses some; the assay was immunoSEQ multiplex PCR. The data show tens of thousands of clones, with 92% seen just once and about 0.28% held by the top ten. V and J are TRBV6-5 and TRBJ1-2; D remains unclear. The specimen was unstimulated CD4+ T cells sorted from spleen or lymph node cells, collected before intestinal transplant. The TCR sequence derives from a human donor who received an intestinal transplant. CDR3 residues: CASSYSPAVANYGYTF. The CDR3 DNA reads as TGTGCCAGCAGTTACTCGCCGGCCGTAGCTAACTATGGCTACACCTTC.